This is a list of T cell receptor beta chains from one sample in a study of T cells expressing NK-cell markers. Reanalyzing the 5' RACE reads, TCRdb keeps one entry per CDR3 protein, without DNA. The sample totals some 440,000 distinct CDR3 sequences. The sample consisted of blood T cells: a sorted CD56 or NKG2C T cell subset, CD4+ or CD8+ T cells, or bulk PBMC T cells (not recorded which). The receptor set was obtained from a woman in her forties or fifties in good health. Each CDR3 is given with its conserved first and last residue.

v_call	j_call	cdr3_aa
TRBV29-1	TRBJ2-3	CSVEEGGRGDTQYF
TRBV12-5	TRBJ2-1	CASGLRGGFDEQFF
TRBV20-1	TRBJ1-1	CSATLTPGQGAFF
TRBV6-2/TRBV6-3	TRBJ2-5	CASSYSTGILAETQYF
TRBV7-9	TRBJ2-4	CASSEQRGKNIQYF
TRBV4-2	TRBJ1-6	CASSPYGGRVGHSPLHF
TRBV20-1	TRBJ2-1	CSASPTSGFGNEQFF
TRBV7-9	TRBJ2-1	CASVPGARNNEQFF
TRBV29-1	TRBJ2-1	CSVVRLNPDEQFF
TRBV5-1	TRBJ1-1	CASRGGSGEAFF
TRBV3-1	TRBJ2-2	CASSRWTGAGELFF
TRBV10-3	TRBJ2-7	CAISESSGGLYEQYF
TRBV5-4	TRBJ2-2	CASSLEADTGELFF
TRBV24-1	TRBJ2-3	CATSDSGLRTDTQYF
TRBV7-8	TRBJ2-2	CASSPMGVGTGELFF
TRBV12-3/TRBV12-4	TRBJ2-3	CASSPSNTQYF
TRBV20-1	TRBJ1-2	CSARIPPTNYGYTF
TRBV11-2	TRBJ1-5	CASSLDSASGTQHF
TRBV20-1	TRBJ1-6	CSASPGQGDSPLHF
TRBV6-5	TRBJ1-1	CASTPAGQGTEAFF
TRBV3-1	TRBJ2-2	CASRRGPNTGELFF
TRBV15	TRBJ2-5	CATSSPTRSHSETQYF
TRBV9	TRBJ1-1	CASSVGVMNTEAFF